This entry lists 12 T cell receptor beta chains sequenced from one sample in a study of Ad26.COV2.S vaccination and SARS-CoV-2 variants. TCRdb's table, derived via immunoSEQ multiplex PCR, lists solely in-frame clones and lacks some. Of a few hundred thousand clones listed, 83% are singletons. Noted treatment: around 19 received Ad26.COV2.S at low or high dose, single or two shots; 5 received placebo; per-sample allocation not given. Specimens were obtained on day 63 following the first vaccine or placebo injection. The starting material was peripheral blood, obtained in a trial of Ad26.COV2.S vaccine versus placebo. The receptors here all came from a person between 18 and 59 years old who received the Ad26.COV2.S COVID-19 vaccine or a placebo.

The gene calls are TRBV7-2 and TRBJ2-5; 8 nucleotides line up with TRBD2. Germline lookup yields CDR1 SGHTA and CDR2 FQGNSA. The CDR3 is made up of 14 amino acids. Trimming removed 5 bases from V and 6 bases from J; junction bases left unmatched: 8. CDR3 nucleotides: TGTGCCAGCAGCCCCGGACTAGCTCGGCAGACCCAGTACTTC. This gives the protein CASSPGLARQTQYF.

Points on this clone: It may be a read error: a sequence one base away is much more abundant. The rearrangement joins TRBV7-3 to TRBJ2-2, with D possibly being TRBD1 or TRBD2 (5 bases each). The CDR3 length is 18 residues. CDR1 and CDR2 from the germline V gene are SGHTA and FQGTGA. The CDR3 nucleotides are TGTGCCAGCAACTTAATAGTTTCTGGGAGTCAGGGCACCGGGGAGCTGTTTTTT. This gives the protein CASNLIVSGSQGTGELFF. The full variable domain, its missing parts supplied by reference TRBV7-3 and TRBJ2-2, is GAGVSQTPSNKVTEKGKYVELRCDPISGHTALYWYRQSLGQGPEFLIYFQGTGAADDSGLPNDRFFAVRPEGSVSTLKIQRTERGDSAVYLCASNLIVSGSQGTGELFFGEGSRLTVL.

The genes are TRBV5-4 and TRBJ2-3; D is ambiguous. Germline V lookup: CDR1 SGHNT, CDR2 YYREEE (reference sequence). This CDR3 is built from 12 residues. Trimming pared 4 bases from V and 2 bases from J, leaving 5 bases between. CDR3 loop: CASSTFTDTQYF. CDR3 coding DNA: TGTGCCAGCAGCACATTCACAGATACGCAGTATTTT.

The chain couples TRBV4-2 to TRBJ1-2, with D maybe TRBD1 (5 bases). Per the germline V gene, CDR1 is LGHNA and CDR2 is YNFKEQ. The V end lost 0 bases, the J end lost 7 bases, and 15 bases lay between the germline ends. The CDR3 sequence is 15 residues long. This CDR3 reads CASSQEGRSGGGYTF. Written as DNA, the CDR3 is TGTGCCAGCAGCCAAGAGGGGCGGTCGGGGGGTGGCTACACCTTC.

This clone was picked up one time. This rearrangement joins TRBV30 to TRBJ1-1, with 10 bases fitting TRBD1. Germline V lookup: CDR1 GTSNPN, CDR2 SVGIG (reference sequence). The CDR3 contains 13 residues. J lost 11 bases, V lost 5 bases, and 11 bases had no gene match. In DNA, the CDR3 is TGTGCCTGGTCCGGGACAGGGGACTTAGGGGCTTTCTTT. Translation: CAWSGTGDLGAFF.

V gene TRBV29-1 combines with J gene TRBJ1-1; 7 bases align to TRBD1. Per the germline V gene, CDR1 is SQVTM and CDR2 is ANQGSEA. The CDR3 totals 13 residues. V lost 2 bases to trimming and J lost 4 bases; unmatched junction nucleotides: 4. DNA of the CDR3: TGCAGCGTTGAACCCGCAGGGGGCACTGAAGCTTTCTTT. This gives the protein CSVEPAGGTEAFF.

A note on this clone: Other DNA sequences in the sample encode the same CDR3. In DNA form, the CDR3 reads TGTGCCAGCAGCGTAGGGCTGAGCTCCTACAATGAGCAGTTCTTC. Its protein is CASSVGLSSYNEQFF. V and J are TRBV9 and TRBJ2-1; D not certain. Germline V gene sequence: CDR1 SGDLS, CDR2 YYNGEE. CDR3 length: 15 amino acids. Between the trimmed V and J ends, which lost 0 bases and 0 bases, there was a span of 7 bases.

The chain links TRBV29-1 to TRBJ1-5; 8 nucleotides agree with TRBD1. With 6 bases clipped from V and 2 bases from J, the junction kept 9 bases outside the gene matches. The germline CDR1 and CDR2 sequences are SQVTM and ANQGSEA. This CDR3 contains 15 residues. CDR3 region: CSVRTDREGNQPQHF. CDR3 sequence (DNA): TGCAGCGTCCGAACGGACAGGGAGGGCAATCAGCCCCAGCATTTT.

V gene TRBV18 combines with J gene TRBJ1-4; D not certain. Germline CDR1 and CDR2: KGHSH and LQKENI. CDR3 length equals 12 residues. V lost 3 bases to trimming and J lost 4 bases, with 3 bases between them. The CDR3 is CASSPYNEKLFF. The CDR3 bases are TGTGCCAGCTCACCTTATAATGAAAAACTGTTTTTT.

This clone was recorded only once. This chain connects TRBV11-3 to TRBJ1-2; 10 bases align to TRBD1. CDR1 is SGHNT, CDR2 YENEEA, per germline. V gave up 1 base and J gave up 4 bases; unmatched junction bases: 6. The CDR3 runs to 16 residues. The chain's CDR3 is CASSLGFGTGVYGYTF. The CDR3 DNA sequence: TGTGCCAGCAGCTTAGGTTTTGGGACAGGGGTCTATGGCTACACCTTC.

This clone was recorded a few times. The J gene is TRBJ1-1, the V gene TRBV2; D remains ambiguous. Per germline, CDR1 SNHLY and CDR2 FYNNEI. The CDR3 spans 14 residues. V was shortened by 1 base and J by 1 base, with 7 bases between the two germline ends. CDR3 protein: CASSEGAGNTEAFF. The CDR3 DNA is TGTGCCAGCAGTGAAGGGGCGGGGAACACTGAAGCTTTCTTT.

This clone was seen a handful of times. This sequence joins TRBV19 and TRBJ1-2, with D maybe TRBD1 (6 bases). The germline gives CDR1 LNHDA, CDR2 SQIVND (reference sequence). The V and J ends lost 4 bases and 0 bases respectively, with 9 bases between them. This CDR3 has 14 residues. The CDR3 DNA sequence: TGTGCCAGTAGTAAAGGGGGACCTAACTATGGCTACACCTTC. Translating it yields CASSKGGPNYGYTF.